The 26 T cell receptor beta chains below come from one sample, sequenced in a study of blood T cells in healthy people across ages. The authors ran a second PCR of about 6 to 11 cycles using a sample-barcoded 5' primer and a J-beta primer mix. MiXCR was run by TCRdb on the 5' RACE reads, yielding one entry per CDR3 protein. The data contain some 760,000 distinct CDR3 sequences, 25% of them singletons. These sequences were also reported in another study, on T cells of mothers and their children.

Sequences were obtained from blood. The receptors here all came from a boy younger than 18 in good health.

The V gene is TRBV6-6, the J gene TRBJ1-2; D remains unclear. V lost 4 bases and J lost 6, with 12 bases in between. Germline V gene data show CDR1 as MNHNY and CDR2 as SVGAGI (reference sequence). The CDR3 is 13 residues long. For the CDR3, the DNA is TGTGCCAGCAGTTGGGCCGAAGTGGATGGCTACACCTTC. Amino acid sequence: CASSWAEVDGYTF.

This clonotype was seen a few times. The chain has TRBV5-1 and TRBJ2-5; 11 positions agree with TRBD2. CDR3 length: 21 residues. Germline loops: CDR1 SGHRS, CDR2 YFSETQ. V lost 0 bases, J lost 2 bases, and 18 bases stayed unmatched. CDR3 protein: CASSLVFTGGWLAGGQETQYF. The DNA for the CDR3 is TGCGCCAGCAGCTTGGTTTTTACAGGGGGCTGGCTAGCGGGAGGACAAGAGACCCAGTACTTC. Filled out from reference TRBV5-1 and TRBJ2-5, the complete variable domain reads KAGVTQTPRYLIKTRGQQVTLSCSPISGHRSVSWYQQTPGQGLQFLFEYFSETQRNKGNFPGRFSGRQFSNSRSEMNVSTLELGDSALYLCASSLVFTGGWLAGGQETQYFGPGTRLLVL.

The rearrangement joins TRBV20-1 to TRBJ2-2; 7 nucleotides align to TRBD2. Germline CDR1 reads DFQATT; CDR2 reads SNEGSKA (reference sequence). The CDR3 length is 16 residues. Germline trimming cut 3 bases from V and 4 bases from J; bases unmatched to any gene: 11. CDR3 protein: CSARPNPSGLTGELFF. The DNA of the CDR3 is TGCAGTGCTAGGCCTAATCCTAGCGGCCTCACCGGGGAGCTGTTTTTT.

V usage is TRBV4-3 and J usage is TRBJ1-4, with D unclear. CDR3 length equals 14 residues. CDR1 is LGHNA, CDR2 YSLEER, per germline. The germline V and J ends were trimmed by 0 bases and 8 bases, with 10 bases remaining between them. The DNA of the CDR3 is TGCGCCAGCAGCCAAGATAGAGGGAGAGAAAAACTGTTTTTT. Residues: CASSQDRGREKLFF.

This clonotype was seen a handful of times. This sequence joins TRBV6-2 or TRBV6-3 and TRBJ2-5, with D unresolved. The end of the DNA aligns better with TRBJ2-7, so the J call may be wrong. The V gene's germline CDR1 is MNHEY and CDR2 SVGEGT. The CDR3 sequence is 13 residues long. Here the CDR3 DNA reads TGTGCCAGCAGTTACTCGTCCCCGTACGAGCAGTACTTC. Translated, it gives CASSYSSPYEQYF.

The genes are TRBV12-3 or TRBV12-4 and TRBJ1-5; D possibly corresponds to TRBD1 (5 bases). CDR3 length: 14 residues. The V gene lost 6 bases and the J gene lost 1 base, with 10 bases spanning the gap. CDR3 bases: TGTGCCAGCAGCTTTGGGGCGAGCAATCAGCCCCAGCATTTT. Translated, it gives CASSFGASNQPQHF.

The sample holds a few counts of this clonotype. The chain joins TRBV5-1 to TRBJ1-1, with TRBD1 matching 7 bases. After removal of 4 bases from V and 1 base from J, the junction contained 7 bases not matched to a gene. CDR3 length: 15 amino acids. Germline values: CDR1 SGHRS, CDR2 YFSETQ. DNA for the CDR3: TGCGCCAGCAGCCCATTTCAGGGGGAGAACACTGAAGCTTTCTTT. This encodes CASSPFQGENTEAFF.

J is TRBJ2-5 and V is TRBV7-9; the D gene is possibly TRBD2 (6 bases). Trimming removed 4 bases from V and 2 bases from J, with 14 bases in between. Germline V gene sequence: CDR1 SEHNR, CDR2 FQNEAQ (reference sequence). This CDR3 is built from 15 residues. The chain's CDR3 is CASSSRLGGQETQYF. The CDR3 DNA is TGTGCCAGCAGCTCTCGACTCGGGGGTCAAGAGACCCAGTACTTC.

A single count supports this clonotype. This chain uses TRBV5-6 with TRBJ2-5, with 7 bases identical to TRBD1. The CDR3 is 15 amino acids. Trimming took 0 bases from V and 7 from J; bases not matched to a gene: 9. The V gene's germline CDR1 is SGHDT and CDR2 YYEEEE. CDR3 DNA: TGTGCCAGCAGCTTGGCCGGGACAGCCGCCGGGACCCAGTACTTC. It translates to CASSLAGTAAGTQYF.

The J gene is TRBJ2-6, the V gene TRBV5-1; 7 nucleotides agree with TRBD2. Trimming cost V 7 bases and J 1 base; bases outside gene matches: 2. CDR1 is SGHRS and CDR2 is YFSETQ in the germline V gene. The CDR3 has 14 amino acids. The chain's CDR3 is CASGGDSGANVLTF. The CDR3 nucleotides read TGCGCCAGCGGGGGGGATTCTGGGGCCAACGTCCTGACTTTC.

The V and J genes are TRBV21-1 and TRBJ2-7; TRBD2 is taken as the D call from the table, unchecked against the DNA. TRBV21-1 corresponds to a pseudogene. The CDR3 sequence is 15 residues long. The CDR3 coding sequence is TGTGCCAGCAGCGCAAGACTAGCGGGGGGCGAGGAGCAGTACTTC. Its translation is CASSARLAGGEEQYF.

The chain is built from TRBV29-1 and TRBJ1-4; no definite D call. V was clipped by 4 bases and J by 5 bases, with 8 bases between them. Germline assignment: CDR1 SQVTM and CDR2 ANQGSEA. The CDR3 totals 12 residues. CDR3 region: CSVVGQNEKLFF. The CDR3 coding sequence is TGCAGCGTTGTAGGTCAGAATGAAAAACTGTTTTTT.

In this sample, this clonotype turned up a few times. This sequence joins TRBV20-1 and TRBJ1-5; D is perhaps TRBD1 (6 bases). The V end was cut by 7 bases, the J end by 3 bases, with 13 bases between. The CDR3 is 13 residues long. Germline V lookup: CDR1 DFQATT, CDR2 SNEGSKA (reference sequence). CDR3 nucleotide sequence: TGCAGTGTGGCGGACAGTCACAATCAGCCCCAGCATTTT. Encoded protein: CSVADSHNQPQHF.

This clonotype was found a few times. This chain joins TRBV5-1 and TRBJ2-1; D might be TRBD1 (5 bases). From germline, CDR1 is SGHRS and CDR2 YFSETQ. V dropped 4 bases and J dropped 6 bases, with 8 bases sitting between them. The CDR3 runs 12 residues. CDR3 loop: CASSGASNEQFF. CDR3 in DNA: TGCGCCAGCAGCGGGGCAAGCAATGAGCAGTTCTTC.

The CDR3 is CASSFEGRETQYF. For the CDR3, the DNA is TGTGCCAGCAGCTTTGAGGGGAGAGAGACCCAGTACTTC. This sequence joins TRBV12-3 or TRBV12-4 and TRBJ2-5, with D perhaps matching TRBD1 or TRBD2 (5 bases each). The length of the CDR3 is 13 residues. Trimming cost V 6 bases and J 4 bases, with 12 bases left between them.

Turning to this clonotype: At one boundary the junction diverges from the germline segment, which might be a read error. This sequence joins TRBV18 and TRBJ2-1; 15 bases fit TRBD2. The CDR3 is 16 amino acids. Germline assignment: CDR1 KGHSH and CDR2 LQKENI. The CDR3 region has the DNA TGTACCAGCTCACCAGGACTAGCGGGGGGGCCAAGGGAGCAGTTCTTC. Translated, it gives CTSSPGLAGGPREQFF.

This sequence joins TRBV18 and TRBJ2-1; tentatively, D is TRBD2 (5 bases). The V end lost 2 bases, the J end lost 4 bases, and 6 bases lay between the germline ends. Per germline, CDR1 KGHSH and CDR2 LQKENI. The CDR3 contains 13 residues. DNA of the CDR3: TGTGCCAGCTCACCATGGGAGTACAATGAGCAGTTCTTC. This encodes CASSPWEYNEQFF.

There are a few counts of this clonotype. This chain links TRBV12-3 or TRBV12-4 with TRBJ2-1; D might be TRBD1 or TRBD2, each matching 5 bases. This CDR3 has 14 amino acids. V lost 3 bases and J lost 10, with 16 bases in between. The CDR3 sequence is CASSLGTPLGEQFF. As DNA, the CDR3 is TGTGCCAGCAGTTTGGGGACCCCCTTAGGGGAGCAGTTCTTC.

The gene calls are TRBV18 and TRBJ2-7; no reliable D call. V gave up 3 bases and J gave up 7 bases, with 13 bases separating them. Germline loops: CDR1 KGHSH, CDR2 LQKENI. The CDR3 has 13 residues. For the CDR3, the DNA is TGTGCCAGCTCACCTCTCGAAACTGGGGAGCAGTACTTC. Protein product: CASSPLETGEQYF.

The chain has TRBV27 and TRBJ2-4; D possibly corresponds to TRBD1 (6 bases). The V end lost 6 bases, the J end lost 4 bases, and 10 bases lay between the germline ends. The germline gives CDR1 MNHEY, CDR2 SMNVEV (reference sequence). This CDR3 is 13 amino acids long. The CDR3 DNA reads TGTGCCAGCAGCGGGACACCTAAAAACATTCAGTACTTC. Amino acids: CASSGTPKNIQYF.

The genes are TRBV5-1 and TRBJ2-3; 7 bases map to TRBD1. The CDR3 is made up of 17 amino acids. The ends lost 4 bases at V and 2 bases at J; junction bases unmatched: 13. CDR1 and CDR2 (germline): SGHRS, YFSETQ. The CDR3 nucleotides read TGCGCCAGCAGCCTCGACAGGGTGGAACGTCCCACAGATACGCAGTATTTT. Its translation: CASSLDRVERPTDTQYF.

This clonotype was counted only a few times. The CDR3 bases are TGCAGCGTTGATTTTACCGGGTCTGGAAACACCATATATTTT. Translated, it gives CSVDFTGSGNTIYF. The rearrangement joins TRBV29-1 to TRBJ1-3; no clear D gene. The CDR3 consists of 14 residues. Germline V CDR1 and CDR2: SQVTM, ANQGSEA. The germline V and J ends were trimmed by 3 bases and 1 base, with 10 bases remaining between them.

The chain recombines TRBV20-1 with TRBJ2-3; TRBD2 is a possible D gene (6 bases). Germline CDR1 DFQATT, CDR2 SNEGSKA (reference sequence). CDR3 length equals 14 residues. The CDR3 sequence: CRGGRGFPTDTQYF. The CDR3 DNA reads TGCAGGGGAGGTCGGGGTTTTCCCACAGATACGCAGTATTTT.

V is TRBV28 and J is TRBJ2-7, with TRBD1 matching 7 bases. CDR1 is MDHEN, CDR2 SYDVKM, per germline. CDR3 length: 14 residues. V dropped 8 bases and J dropped 3; count of bases not matched to a gene: 10. The CDR3 region has the DNA TGTGCCAGCGGCCGGGACAGAGTAATCTACGAGCAGTACTTC. Amino acids: CASGRDRVIYEQYF.

This clonotype was observed many times. The rearrangement links TRBV20-1 to TRBJ2-5; TRBD2 matches 8 bases. Germline lookup yields CDR1 DFQATT and CDR2 SNEGSKA (reference sequence). The CDR3 runs to 17 residues. After removal of 5 bases from V and 2 bases from J, the junction contained 16 bases not matched to a gene. CDR3 loop: CSAPQRPGLVSQETQYF. CDR3 sequence (DNA): TGCAGTGCTCCCCAGCGACCGGGACTAGTCAGTCAAGAGACCCAGTACTTC.

The V and J genes are TRBV10-3 and TRBJ2-6; perhaps TRBD1 as D (6 bases). The germline V and J ends were trimmed by 3 bases and 0 bases, with 12 bases remaining between them. CDR1 and CDR2 from the germline V gene are ENHRY and SYGVKD. The CDR3 is made up of 17 amino acids. The DNA of the CDR3 is TGTGCCATCAGTGATCCAGGGGCCTTCTCTGGGGCCAACGTCCTGACTTTC. It is translated as CAISDPGAFSGANVLTF.